The 12 T cell receptor beta chains presented below share a single source sample, sequenced in a study of T cell repertoires in cytomegalovirus infection (dated 2019 in TCRdb). Data came from an Illumina HiSeq 1500. TCRdb reprocessing: public reads trimmed at Q25 with fastp, clones called with MiXCR, in-frame beta chains kept. Rows with a matching CDR3 protein are joined into one entry that keeps the most common DNA and genes. This sample gives approximately 990,000 distinct CDR3 sequences in total; less than 40% of them show up just once. Of the sample, roughly 13% is held by the ten largest clones. This sample's treatment or condition label indicates: in vitro stimulation with specific CMV peptide epitopes to enrich CMV-specific T cells. Their cognate antigens are unknown. This material consisted of cultured CD8+ T cells from PBMCs, taken from culture after CMV antigen stimulation. These receptors were taken from a human donor in good health (CMV status not recorded). Some clones in this sample may be carry-over from other donors' samples.

This sequence joins TRBV6-1 and TRBJ2-1; 7 nucleotides agree with TRBD1. The CDR3 sequence is 16 residues long. The germline V gene encodes CDR1 MNHNS and CDR2 SASEGT. V trimming: 2 bases; J trimming: 0 bases; junction bases outside the gene matches: 4. The CDR3: CASSEIGDSSYNEQFF. The CDR3 DNA reads TGTGCCAGCAGTGAAATAGGGGACAGCTCCTACAATGAGCAGTTCTTC.

V usage is TRBV6-5 and J usage is TRBJ1-1; D call uncertain. The CDR3 runs to 17 residues. Between the trimmed V and J ends, which lost 0 bases and 8 bases, there was a span of 22 bases. From germline, CDR1 is MNHEY and CDR2 SVGAGI. The CDR3: CASSYSIAYVQRIEAFF. CDR3 DNA sequence: TGTGCCAGCAGTTACTCGATTGCTTATGTACAAAGGATAGAAGCTTTCTTT.

This clonotype has only a few counts. The V call is TRBV12-3 or TRBV12-4, the J call TRBJ1-5; the D is unclear. The V end lost 6 bases, the J end lost 0 bases, and 6 bases lay between the germline ends. This CDR3 is built from 13 residues. CDR3 DNA: TGTGCCAGCAGGGAAAGTAGCAATCAGCCCCAGCATTTT. Translated: CASRESSNQPQHF.

The chain has TRBV24-1 and TRBJ1-5; D is uncertain. CDR3 size: 14 residues. V lost 4 bases and J lost 1, with 7 bases in between. CDR1 and CDR2 (germline): KGHDR, SFDVKD. The CDR3 region is CATSETASNQPQHF. The CDR3 bases are TGTGCCACCAGTGAAACAGCCAGCAATCAGCCCCAGCATTTT.

The rearrangement joins TRBV19 to TRBJ1-5, with a weak D call TRBD1 (5 bases). The CDR3 has 15 amino acids. V gave up 3 bases and J gave up 7 bases, with 16 bases separating them. Germline-derived CDR1 and CDR2 are LNHDA and SQIVND (reference sequence). This CDR3 is CASSMSGDYFQPQHF. The CDR3 DNA follows: TGTGCCAGTAGTATGTCCGGGGACTATTTCCAGCCCCAGCATTTT.

This rearrangement joins TRBV6-1 to TRBJ2-1; a possible D gene is TRBD1 (5 bases). V was shortened by 1 base and J by 3 bases, with 19 bases between the two germline ends. CDR3 length equals 18 residues. Germline V lookup: CDR1 MNHNS, CDR2 SASEGT. The CDR3 DNA reads TGTGCCAGCAGTGAAGGCTATTACTCACCCAGGGACTACAATGAGCAGTTCTTC. Protein product: CASSEGYYSPRDYNEQFF.

Notes on this clonotype: It may be a read error: a sequence one base away is much more abundant. The J gene is TRBJ2-5, the V gene TRBV7-8; a possible D gene is TRBD2 (6 bases). The CDR3 has 17 amino acids. Trimming cost V 5 bases and J 0 bases, with 19 bases left between them. Germline V gene data show CDR1 as SGHVS and CDR2 as FQNEAQ. Here the CDR3 DNA reads TGTGCCAGCAGCCCAACCGGCGGGGTAGTGTACCAAGAGACCCAGTACTTC. Protein sequence: CASSPTGGVVYQETQYF.

The chain has TRBV4-3 and TRBJ1-2; no reliable D call. Per germline, CDR1 LGHNA and CDR2 YSLEER. The germline V and J ends were trimmed by 1 base and 5 bases, with 14 bases remaining between them. The CDR3 consists of 15 residues. CDR3 coding DNA: TGCGCCAGCAGCCAAGGAGCCGTAACAGATTATGGCTACACCTTC. Amino acids: CASSQGAVTDYGYTF.

The chain links TRBV6-6 to TRBJ2-2, with 9 bases aligning to TRBD1. The CDR3 spans 17 residues. Germline V gene data show CDR1 as MNHNY and CDR2 as SVGAGI (reference sequence). The trim removed 0 bases at V and 4 bases at J, leaving 6 bases unmatched. The CDR3 protein is CASSYSGQGNPTGELFF. The CDR3 bases are TGTGCCAGCAGTTACTCTGGACAGGGGAATCCCACCGGGGAGCTGTTTTTT.

There are a few counts of this clonotype. This rearrangement joins TRBV19 to TRBJ2-7; 9 bases map to TRBD1. The CDR3 is 15 amino acids. The germline V gene has CDR1 LNHDA and CDR2 SQIVND (reference sequence). Trimming cost V 7 bases and J 3 bases; bases outside gene matches: 10. CDR3 residues: CASKVEDRGLYEQYF. The DNA of the CDR3 is TGTGCCAGTAAGGTGGAGGACAGGGGTCTCTACGAGCAGTACTTC.

The J gene is TRBJ2-2, the V gene TRBV12-5, with 10 nucleotides matching TRBD2. The V segment lost 3 bases and the J segment 2 bases; nucleotides outside the gene matches: 3. Per the germline V gene, CDR1 is LGHNT and CDR2 is FRNRAP. The CDR3 contains 16 residues. The CDR3 loop reads CASGFTSGVNTGELFF. The CDR3, as DNA: TGTGCTAGTGGTTTTACTAGCGGGGTCAACACCGGGGAGCTGTTTTTT.

This clonotype was seen a handful of times. CDR3: CASSPEMGQTTEAFF. The CDR3, as DNA: TGTGCCAGCAGCCCGGAGATGGGACAGACCACTGAAGCTTTCTTT. V is TRBV5-5 and J is TRBJ1-1; 7 bases match TRBD1. The germline V gene encodes CDR1 SGHKS and CDR2 YYEKEE (reference sequence). The CDR3 has 15 residues. V was clipped by 4 bases and J by 4 bases; unmatched bases: 10.